Listed here is a single T cell receptor (beta chain). V was clipped by 5 bases and J by 4 bases, with 5 bases between them. CDR3 size: 11 residues. The germline V gene has CDR1 MDHEN and CDR2 SYDVKM. PCR used 60 Vbeta primers and 13 Jbeta primers. Here immunoSEQ multiplex PCR was the method, and the copy in TCRdb shows in-frame clones only, minus some. The data show some 200,000 clones, with under 9.5% seen just once and less than 1.5% held by the top ten. This sample is drawn from a study of cytomegalovirus exposure and HLA in healthy donors. On the study more broadly: As released early, the data held about 85 million unique TCRs from HLA-typed donors.

J is TRBJ1-2 and V is TRBV28; weak D call: TRBD1 (5 bases). The receptor comes from a woman younger than 45 in good health and CMV-seropositive. Input material: PBMCs. CDR3 residues: CASSTGYGYTF. CDR3 coding DNA: TGTGCCAGCAGTACAGGCTATGGCTACACCTTC.